A selection of T cell receptor beta chains follows, all from one sample in a study of cytotoxic CD8 clonotypes in ibrutinib-treated CLL. TCRdb's copy holds only in-frame clones and misses some; the assay was immunoSEQ multiplex PCR. Of approximately 150,000 clones listed, 70% to 90% were seen once; the top ten hold 3% to 3.5%. Here the sequenced sample was PBMCs, taken at disease progression, from a patient treated with ibrutinib. All receptors come from a human donor with chronic lymphocytic leukemia. Each CDR3 is given with its conserved first and last residue. A D gene is named only where the DNA matches it firmly. A row's size may be missing; if present it is once, few, many or a size class.

V	D	J	size	CDR3	DNA
TRBV5-6	NA	TRBJ2-7	NA	CASSPTVGDPYEQYF	TGTGCCAGCAGCCCGACCGTAGGGGACCCCTACGAGCAGTACTTC
TRBV4-2	TRBD1	TRBJ1-2	few	CASSETGDYGYTF	TGTGCCAGCAGCGAAACAGGGGACTATGGCTACACCTTC
TRBV15	TRBD2	TRBJ2-1	NA	CATSRDPSGGEQFF	TGTGCCACCAGCAGAGATCCTAGCGGGGGTGAGCAGTTCTTC
TRBV11-2	NA	TRBJ2-3	NA	CASSLGTDTQYF	TGTGCCAGCAGCCTTGGGACAGATACGCAGTATTTT
TRBV5-5	NA	TRBJ1-4	NA	CASSLVVPSVVPATNEKLFF	TGTGCCAGCAGCTTGGTAGTACCTTCGGTGGTTCCCGCAACTAATGAAAAACTGTTTTTT
TRBV27	NA	TRBJ2-3	NA	CASSLGAGYTDTQYF	TGTGCCAGCAGTTTAGGGGCAGGCTATACAGATACGCAGTATTTT
TRBV27	TRBD1	TRBJ2-7	NA	CASSPGQGWHEQYF	TGTGCCAGCAGTCCAGGACAGGGGTGGCACGAGCAGTACTTC
TRBV6-1	TRBD1	TRBJ1-2	NA	CASLDRATYYYGYTF	TGTGCCAGTCTGGACAGGGCGACTTATTACTATGGCTACACCTTC
TRBV28	NA	TRBJ2-1	NA	CASSPNLASLNEQFF	TGTGCCAGCAGTCCCAATCTAGCGTCTCTCAATGAGCAGTTCTTC
TRBV7-3	TRBD1	TRBJ1-2	once	CASSLTDRVAGGYTF	TGTGCCAGCAGCTTAACGGACAGGGTCGCCGGCGGCTACACCTTC
TRBV5-4	TRBD1	TRBJ1-4	NA	CASSSRDRVTTNEKLFF	TGTGCCAGCAGCTCTCGAGACAGGGTAACAACTAATGAAAAACTGTTTTTT
TRBV30	NA	TRBJ2-3	NA	CAWNRESTDTQYF	TGTGCCTGGAATAGGGAAAGCACAGATACGCAGTATTTT
TRBV6-1	NA	TRBJ2-7	NA	CASSELDYFNYEQYF	TGTGCCAGCAGTGAACTGGACTATTTTAACTACGAGCAGTACTTC
TRBV20-1	NA	TRBJ2-5	NA	CSARHQETQYF	TGCAGTGCTAGACACCAAGAGACCCAGTACTTC
TRBV6-4	TRBD1	TRBJ1-2	few	CASSLTGTGQGYTF	TGTGCCAGCAGCCTTACCGGGACAGGGCAAGGCTACACCTTC
TRBV28	NA	TRBJ2-5	NA	CASSLQGAETQYF	TGTGCCAGCAGTTTACAGGGAGCGGAGACCCAGTACTTC
TRBV6-1	NA	TRBJ2-2	NA	CVTTSPGELFF	TGTGTCACAACTAGCCCCGGGGAGCTGTTTTTT
TRBV27	NA	TRBJ1-5	NA	CASSLSPDYNQPQHF	TGTGCCAGCAGCCTCTCGCCCGACTATAATCAGCCCCAGCATTTT
TRBV27	TRBD1	TRBJ2-1	NA	CASTGQGSYNEQFF	TGTGCCAGCACGGGACAGGGATCCTACAATGAGCAGTTCTTC
TRBV7-2	NA	TRBJ2-7	NA	CASSLVPRFFDEQYF	TGTGCCAGCAGCTTAGTACCCAGGTTCTTCGACGAGCAGTACTTC
TRBV7-9	TRBD1	TRBJ1-1	NA	CASSPWTGDTEAFF	TGTGCCAGCAGCCCCTGGACAGGGGACACTGAAGCTTTCTTT
TRBV18	NA	TRBJ1-1	once	CASSPLHGDTEAFF	TGTGCCAGCTCACCACTTCATGGGGACACTGAAGCTTTCTTT
TRBV6-1	NA	TRBJ2-7	NA	CASTLPAYEQYF	TGTGCCAGCACTTTACCGGCCTACGAGCAGTACTTC
TRBV6-6	NA	TRBJ1-4	NA	CASSYTTGNEKLFF	TGTGCCAGCAGTTACACCACAGGGAATGAAAAACTGTTTTTT
TRBV7-2	NA	TRBJ1-5	once	CASSLWGDSSNQPQHF	TGTGCCAGCAGCTTATGGGGTGACAGTAGCAATCAGCCCCAGCATTTT
TRBV7-9	NA	TRBJ2-7	NA	CASGDYEQYF	TGTGCCAGCGGAGACTACGAGCAGTACTTC
TRBV15	NA	TRBJ1-1	NA	CATHRGVPGKGTEAFF	TGTGCCACCCATCGGGGTGTCCCGGGGAAGGGCACTGAAGCTTTCTTT
TRBV9	NA	TRBJ2-1	NA	CASSPSATVYNEQFF	TGTGCCAGCAGCCCGTCGGCTACAGTATACAATGAGCAGTTCTTC
TRBV28	NA	TRBJ2-1	NA	CASSLAPYNEQFF	TGTGCCAGCAGCCTAGCGCCTTACAATGAGCAGTTCTTC
TRBV5-1	NA	TRBJ2-1	NA	CASSGARNNEQFF	TGCGCCAGCAGTGGGGCGCGAAACAATGAGCAGTTCTTC
TRBV16	NA	TRBJ1-1	NA	CASSPYMNTEAFF	TGTGCCAGCAGCCCGTACATGAACACTGAAGCTTTCTTT